The sequence of this T cell receptor beta chain was determined in a study of blood T cells in healthy people across ages. Broader study findings: Diversity of TCR beta correlated strongly with naive T cell percentage.

The table lists this clonotype with a few counts. Its target is unknown. A second about 7 to 11 cycle PCR used barcoded and J-beta primers. Using its own MiXCR run on the 5' RACE reads, TCRdb lists one record per CDR3 protein. Of around 990,000 distinct CDR3 sequences listed, roughly a quarter are singletons. Germline CDR1 and CDR2: SGHRS and YFSETQ. The CDR3 extends over 16 amino acids. V trimming: 0 bases; J trimming: 0 bases; junction bases outside the gene matches: 3. The same sample was also used in a study of T cells of mothers and their children.

The source material was blood. The J gene is TRBJ2-5, the V gene TRBV5-1; 9 bases map to TRBD2. The origin of this receptor is a girl aged 2 to 9 in good health. In DNA form, the CDR3 reads TGCGCCAGCAGCTTGGTGGCTAGCGGGGACCAAGAGACCCAGTACTTC. As protein: CASSLVASGDQETQYF.